This T cell receptor beta chain was sequenced during a study of cytomegalovirus exposure and HLA in healthy donors. Study-wide results and caveats: In an earlier analysis, about 87% or about 30%: the productive usage of most TCR beta V segments.

This clone was counted a few times. Its antigen is undetermined. The CDR3 runs 15 residues. Germline V gene data show CDR1 as MNHEY and CDR2 as SVGAGI. Trimming pared 4 bases from V and 0 bases from J, leaving 11 bases between. 60 Vbeta and 13 Jbeta primers were used in PCR. Only in-frame clones appear in the TCRdb table, and some are missing; sequencing was by immunoSEQ multiplex PCR. The sample has 140,000 or so clones, over 80% seen once. This sequence joins TRBV6-5 and TRBJ2-3; no reliable D call. Sequencing was performed on PBMCs. The clonotype comes from a female donor in good health and CMV-seronegative. CDR3 protein: CASSSSTGSTDTQYF. The CDR3 region has the DNA TGTGCCAGCAGTTCCTCGACGGGTAGCACAGATACGCAGTATTTT.